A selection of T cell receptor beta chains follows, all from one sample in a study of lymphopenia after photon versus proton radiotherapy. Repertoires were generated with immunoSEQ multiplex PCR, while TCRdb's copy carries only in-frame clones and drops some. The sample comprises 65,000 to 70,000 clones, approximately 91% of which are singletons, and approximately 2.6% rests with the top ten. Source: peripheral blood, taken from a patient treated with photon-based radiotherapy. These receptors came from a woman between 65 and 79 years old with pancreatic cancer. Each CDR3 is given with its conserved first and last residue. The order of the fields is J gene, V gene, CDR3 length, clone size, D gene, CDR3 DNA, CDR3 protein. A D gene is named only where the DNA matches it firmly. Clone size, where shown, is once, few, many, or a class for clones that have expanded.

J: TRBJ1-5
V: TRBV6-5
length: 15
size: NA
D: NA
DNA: TGTGCCAGCAGTCCCTGGACCCCTTCGAGGGAGCCCCAGCATTTT
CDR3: CASSPWTPSREPQHF

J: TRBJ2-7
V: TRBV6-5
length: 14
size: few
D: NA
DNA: TGTGCCAGCAGGGCAACAGGGAGCTCCTACGAGCAGTACTTC
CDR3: CASRATGSSYEQYF

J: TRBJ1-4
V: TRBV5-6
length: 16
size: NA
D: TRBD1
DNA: TGTGCCAGCAGCTTGGGCCCACAGGGGACTAATGAAAAACTGTTTTTT
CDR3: CASSLGPQGTNEKLFF

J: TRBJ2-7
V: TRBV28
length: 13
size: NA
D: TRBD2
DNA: TGTGCCAGCGCGGGAGAGGCTCACTACGAGCAGTACTTC
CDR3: CASAGEAHYEQYF

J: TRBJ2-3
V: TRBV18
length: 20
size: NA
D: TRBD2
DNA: TGTGCCAGCTCACCAATCGTCTCAGCGGGAGTAGTGGGGAAGTCAGATACGCAGTATTTT
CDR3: CASSPIVSAGVVGKSDTQYF

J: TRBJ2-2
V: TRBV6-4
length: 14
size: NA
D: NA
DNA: TGTGCCAGCCGTTGGACAGTCGATTCCGGGGAGCTGTTTTTT
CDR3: CASRWTVDSGELFF

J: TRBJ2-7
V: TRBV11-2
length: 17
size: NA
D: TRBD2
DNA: TGTGCCAGCAGTCGAACCGGGACTAGCGGGAGCTCCTACGAGCAGTACTTC
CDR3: CASSRTGTSGSSYEQYF

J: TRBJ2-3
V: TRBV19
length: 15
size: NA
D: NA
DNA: TGTGCCAGTAGTGCGTACAGTGGAGGCACAGATACGCAGTATTTT
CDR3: CASSAYSGGTDTQYF

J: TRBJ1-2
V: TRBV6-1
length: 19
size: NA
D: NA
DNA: TGTGCCAGCAGTGACAACCTGGTGGACAGCCCGAACGCTAACTATGGCTACACCTTC
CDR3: CASSDNLVDSPNANYGYTF

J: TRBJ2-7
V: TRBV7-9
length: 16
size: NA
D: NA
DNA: TGTGCCAGCAGCTTCAATTCAGGGGGGAGGGCCTACGAGCAGTACTTC
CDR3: CASSFNSGGRAYEQYF

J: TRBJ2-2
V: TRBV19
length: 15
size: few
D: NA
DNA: TGTGCCAGTAGTGGGACCTCACTGAACACCGGGGAGCTGTTTTTT
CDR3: CASSGTSLNTGELFF

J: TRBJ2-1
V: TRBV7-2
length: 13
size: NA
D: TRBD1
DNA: TGTGCCAGCAGCTTCAGTCGGGACAGCGAGCAGTTCTTC
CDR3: CASSFSRDSEQFF

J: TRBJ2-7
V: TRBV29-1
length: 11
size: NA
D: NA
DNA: TGCAGCGCCAGGACAACATACGAGCAGTACTTC
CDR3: CSARTTYEQYF

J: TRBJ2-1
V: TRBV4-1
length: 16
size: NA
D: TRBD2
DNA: TGCGCCAGCAGACCGGTTGCGGGGGGGAATTACAATGAGCAGTTCTTC
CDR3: CASRPVAGGNYNEQFF

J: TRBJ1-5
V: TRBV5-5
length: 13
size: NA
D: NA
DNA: TGTGCCAGCAGCTCCAATGGGGGACAGCCCCAGCATTTT
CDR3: CASSSNGGQPQHF

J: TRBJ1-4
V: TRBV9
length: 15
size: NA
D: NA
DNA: TGTGCCAGCGGGGGGGACACAGGGAACGATGAAAAACTGTTTTTT
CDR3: CASGGDTGNDEKLFF

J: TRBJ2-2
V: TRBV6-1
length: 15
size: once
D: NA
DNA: TGTGCCAGCAGTGCCAGCTGGGGAGGCACCGGGGAGCTGTTTTTT
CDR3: CASSASWGGTGELFF

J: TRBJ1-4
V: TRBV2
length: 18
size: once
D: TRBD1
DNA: TGTGCCAGCAGTTCCCGGACAGGGCGATTGGTAACTAATGAAAAACTGTTTTTT
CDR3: CASSSRTGRLVTNEKLFF

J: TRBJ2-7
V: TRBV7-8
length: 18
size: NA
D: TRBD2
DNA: TGTGCCAGCAGCTTAGGTCTAGCGGAATTATCGCCGTCCTACGAGCAGTACTTC
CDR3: CASSLGLAELSPSYEQYF

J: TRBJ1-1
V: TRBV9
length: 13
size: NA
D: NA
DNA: TGTGCCAGCAGCGTAAAATTGGACACTGAAGCTTTCTTT
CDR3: CASSVKLDTEAFF

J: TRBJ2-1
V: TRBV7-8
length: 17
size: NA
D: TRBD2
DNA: TGTGCCAGCAGCCTAATTCCGGGGCTAGCGGGAGAGGATGAGCAGTTCTTC
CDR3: CASSLIPGLAGEDEQFF

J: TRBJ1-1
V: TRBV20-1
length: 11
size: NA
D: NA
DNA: TGCAGTGCTAGAGATAATGCTGAAGCTTTCTTT
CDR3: CSARDNAEAFF

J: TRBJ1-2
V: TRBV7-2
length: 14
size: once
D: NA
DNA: TGTGCCAGCAGCTTTGAAGGGCCATTTTTTGGCTACACCTTC
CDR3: CASSFEGPFFGYTF

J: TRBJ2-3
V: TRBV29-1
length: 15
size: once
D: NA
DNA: TGCAGCGTTGAAGCAGTACGCCCCCGTCCAGATACGCAGTATTTT
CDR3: CSVEAVRPRPDTQYF

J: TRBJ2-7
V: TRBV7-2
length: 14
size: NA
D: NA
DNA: TGTGCCAGCAGCTTAGGGGGTAGCTCAAACGAGCAGTACTTC
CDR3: CASSLGGSSNEQYF

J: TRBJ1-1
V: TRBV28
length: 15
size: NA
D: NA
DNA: TGTGCCAGCAGTTTATGGGACAGCTATAACACTGAAGCTTTCTTT
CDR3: CASSLWDSYNTEAFF

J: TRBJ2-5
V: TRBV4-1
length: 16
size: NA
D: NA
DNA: TGCGCCAGCAGCCAAGTAGGTGGCAGGGTTGGAGAGACCCAGTACTTC
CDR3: CASSQVGGRVGETQYF

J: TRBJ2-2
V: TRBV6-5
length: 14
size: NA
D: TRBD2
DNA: TGTGCCAGCAGTTGGGAGGGGAGCACCGGGGAGCTGTTTTTT
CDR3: CASSWEGSTGELFF

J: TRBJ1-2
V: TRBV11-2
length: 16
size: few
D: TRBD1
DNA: TGTGCCAGCAGCTTTATAAGGGAGACAGGGGGACGTGGCTACACCTTC
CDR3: CASSFIRETGGRGYTF

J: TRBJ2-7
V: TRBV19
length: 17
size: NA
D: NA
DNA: TGTGCCAGTAGTATAGCAAGCGCGGGGCAGGGGACGTACGAGCAGTACTTC
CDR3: CASSIASAGQGTYEQYF

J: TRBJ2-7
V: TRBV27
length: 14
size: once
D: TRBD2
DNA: TGTGCCAGCAGTTTGAGGAGCGGGAGGGACGAGCAGTACTTC
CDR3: CASSLRSGRDEQYF

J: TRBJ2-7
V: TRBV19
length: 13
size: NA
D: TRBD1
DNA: TGTGCCAGTAGTCGGGACAGGGGCTACGAGCAGTACTTC
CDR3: CASSRDRGYEQYF

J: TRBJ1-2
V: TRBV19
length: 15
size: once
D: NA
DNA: TGTGCCAGTACGAAGAATGGGCAGGGCGACTATGGCTACACCTTC
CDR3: CASTKNGQGDYGYTF

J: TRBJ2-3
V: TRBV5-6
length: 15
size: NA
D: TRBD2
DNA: TGTGCCAGCAGCTTACGGGAGGGCCTTTTAGATACGCAGTATTTT
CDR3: CASSLREGLLDTQYF

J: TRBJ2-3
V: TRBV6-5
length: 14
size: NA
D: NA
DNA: TGTGCCAGCAGTGGGACGGCTAGCACAGATACGCAGTATTTT
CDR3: CASSGTASTDTQYF

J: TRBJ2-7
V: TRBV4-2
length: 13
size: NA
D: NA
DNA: TGTGCCAGCAGCCGACGGGAGAATCGGGCGCAGTACTTC
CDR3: CASSRRENRAQYF

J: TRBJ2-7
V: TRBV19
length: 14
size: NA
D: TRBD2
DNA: TGTGCCAGTAGTAATGGGGTAGCGGGAGGTGAGCAGTACTTC
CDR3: CASSNGVAGGEQYF

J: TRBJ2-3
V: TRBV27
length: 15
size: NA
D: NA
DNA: TGTGCCAGCAGTTTAGGCGGAGGGGTCACAGATACGCAGTATTTT
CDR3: CASSLGGGVTDTQYF

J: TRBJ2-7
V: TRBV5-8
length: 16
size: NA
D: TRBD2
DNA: TGTGCCAGCAGTTTAGGGGGGACTAGCGGGATCTACGAGCAGTACTTC
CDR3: CASSLGGTSGIYEQYF

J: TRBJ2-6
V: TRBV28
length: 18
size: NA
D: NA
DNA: TGTGCCAGCAGTTTCCGAGGGCAGGGAAGGGCTGGGGCCAACGTCCTGACTTTC
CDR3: CASSFRGQGRAGANVLTF

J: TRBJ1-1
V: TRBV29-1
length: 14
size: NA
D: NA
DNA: TGCAGCGTCGGGGGACAATCCCTGAACACTGAAGCTTTCTTT
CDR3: CSVGGQSLNTEAFF

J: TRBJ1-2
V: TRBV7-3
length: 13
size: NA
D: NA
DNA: TGTGCCAGCAGCCCCAGCAGACAGGTCGGCTACACCTTC
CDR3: CASSPSRQVGYTF

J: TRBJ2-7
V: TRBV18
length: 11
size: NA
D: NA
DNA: TGTGCCAGCTCACCAAACCACGAGCAGTACTTC
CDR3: CASSPNHEQYF

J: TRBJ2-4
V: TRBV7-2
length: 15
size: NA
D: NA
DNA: TGTGCCAGCAGCTCGCAGTTGGCGGCCAAAAACATTCAGTACTTC
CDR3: CASSSQLAAKNIQYF

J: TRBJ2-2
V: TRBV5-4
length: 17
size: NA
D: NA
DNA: TGTGCCAGCAGCTTGGGGGACCCGCTCGGGGACACCGGGGAGCTGTTTTTT
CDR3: CASSLGDPLGDTGELFF

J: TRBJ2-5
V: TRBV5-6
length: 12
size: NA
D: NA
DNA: TGTGCCAGCAGCTCAGGGCAAGAGACCCAGTACTTC
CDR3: CASSSGQETQYF

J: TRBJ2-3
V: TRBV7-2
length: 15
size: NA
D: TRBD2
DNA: TGTGCCAGCAGCCGGACTAGCGGGAGCACAGATACGCAGTATTTT
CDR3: CASSRTSGSTDTQYF

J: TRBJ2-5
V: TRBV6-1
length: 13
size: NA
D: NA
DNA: TGTGCCAGCAGTGGGAACTGGGATCGGACCCAGTACTTC
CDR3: CASSGNWDRTQYF

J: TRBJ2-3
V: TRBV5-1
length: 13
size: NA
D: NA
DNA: TGCGCCAGCAGCTTGTTCAGCACAGATACGCAGTATTTT
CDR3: CASSLFSTDTQYF

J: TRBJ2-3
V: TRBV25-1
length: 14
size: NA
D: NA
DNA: TGTGCCAGCAGCGGGTATTCTAGCACAGATACGCAGTATTTT
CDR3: CASSGYSSTDTQYF

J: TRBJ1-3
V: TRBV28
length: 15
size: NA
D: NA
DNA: TGTGCCAGCAGTTTCCCGAAGGGCTCTGGAAACACCATATATTTT
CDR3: CASSFPKGSGNTIYF

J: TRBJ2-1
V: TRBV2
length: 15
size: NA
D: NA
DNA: TGTGCCACCGGACATATGTATAGCTCCTACAATGAGCAGTTCTTC
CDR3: CATGHMYSSYNEQFF

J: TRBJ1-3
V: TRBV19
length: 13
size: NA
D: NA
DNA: TGTGCCAGTAGTACGACCTCTGGAAACACCATATATTTT
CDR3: CASSTTSGNTIYF

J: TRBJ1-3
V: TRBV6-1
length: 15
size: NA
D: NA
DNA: TGTGCCAGCAGTGAGAGCGGGGTCCTTATAAACACCATATATTTT
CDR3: CASSESGVLINTIYF

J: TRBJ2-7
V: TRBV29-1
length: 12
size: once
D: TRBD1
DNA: TGCAGCGTTCGGACAGGGGCTAACGAGCAGCACTTC
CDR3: CSVRTGANEQHF

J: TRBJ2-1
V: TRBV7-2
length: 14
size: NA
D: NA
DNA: TGTGCCAGCAGCTTAGGCCTTAGCGCCAATGAGCAGTTCTTC
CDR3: CASSLGLSANEQFF

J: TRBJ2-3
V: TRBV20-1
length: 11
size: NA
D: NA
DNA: TGCAGTGCTAGCTGGCGGCATACGCAGTATTTT
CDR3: CSASWRHTQYF

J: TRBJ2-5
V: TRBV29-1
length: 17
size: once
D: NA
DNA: TGCAGCGTTGTAAAGCTGTCCACAATTACCAAGTCGGAGACCCAGTACTTC
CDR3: CSVVKLSTITKSETQYF

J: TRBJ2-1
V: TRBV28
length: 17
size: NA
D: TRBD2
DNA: TGTGCCAGCAGTTTATCCCTCACTAGCGGGAGGAACAATGAGCAGTTCTTC
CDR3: CASSLSLTSGRNNEQFF

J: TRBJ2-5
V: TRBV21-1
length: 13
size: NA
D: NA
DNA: TGTGCCAGCAGCTACGACAGGGGGGAGACCCAGTACTTC
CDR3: CASSYDRGETQYF